This T cell receptor (beta chain) is drawn from a study of shared clonotypes between healthy human individuals. Whole-study results and caveats: The researchers took only blood, and tissue repertoires probably look different. Measured sharing among donors was expected to vary with sequencing depth.

As originally analysed: Filtering differed for immunoSEQ, which gave only junction sequences without quality scores. Here immunoSEQ multiplex PCR was the method, and the copy in TCRdb shows in-frame clones only, minus some. The DNA was the basis for D and trimming; V, J and clone size are from that table. The sample includes 400,000 to 600,000 clones, 75% to 80% seen only once; the top ten take around 12%. Note on this clone: Its antigen is as yet unknown.

V dropped 6 bases and J dropped 0 bases, with 18 bases sitting between them. Germline CDR1 SNHLY, CDR2 FYNNEI. The CDR3 has 16 amino acids. This sequence originates from a woman in her forties in good health. Some clones in this sample may be carry-over from other donors' samples. The rearrangement joins TRBV2 to TRBJ2-7; tentative D call: TRBD2 (7 bases). Input material: PBMCs. The CDR3: CASSAEGGTLSYEQYF. Here the CDR3 DNA reads TGTGCCAGCAGCGCGGAGGGGGGGACGCTCTCCTACGAGCAGTACTTC.